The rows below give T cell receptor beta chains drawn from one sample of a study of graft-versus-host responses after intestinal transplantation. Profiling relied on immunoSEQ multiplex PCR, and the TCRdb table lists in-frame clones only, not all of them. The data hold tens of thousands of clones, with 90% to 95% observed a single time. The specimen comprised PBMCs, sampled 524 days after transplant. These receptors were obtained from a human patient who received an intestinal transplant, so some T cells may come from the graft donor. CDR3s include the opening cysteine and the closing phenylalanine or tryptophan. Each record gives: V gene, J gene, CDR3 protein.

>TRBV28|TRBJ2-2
CASSFRPNGELFF
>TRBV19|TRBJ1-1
CASSRGLNTEAFF
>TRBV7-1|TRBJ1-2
CASSLAGTGVYGYTF
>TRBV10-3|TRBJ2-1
CAISVVGGEQDPYNEQFF
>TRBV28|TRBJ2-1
CASSWTSEEQFF
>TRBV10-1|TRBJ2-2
CASSGQGVTGELFF
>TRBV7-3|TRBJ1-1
CASSKTGTMNTEAFF
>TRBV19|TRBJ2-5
CASSIRGQETQYF
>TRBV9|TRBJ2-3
CASSVDFSTDTQYF
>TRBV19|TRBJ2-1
CASSANHGGQFF
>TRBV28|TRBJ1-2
CASSFSQGDGYTF
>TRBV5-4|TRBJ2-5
CASSGGQEETQYF
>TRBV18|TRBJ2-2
CASSRARDTGELFF
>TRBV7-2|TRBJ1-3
CASSQRWGNTIYF
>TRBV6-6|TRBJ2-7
CASSQTRYEQYF
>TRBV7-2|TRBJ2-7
CASSLGPGTGPYEQYF
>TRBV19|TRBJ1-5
CASSIVSGQAYQPQHF
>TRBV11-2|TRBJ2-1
CASSSWTSGVSYNEQFF
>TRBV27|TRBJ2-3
CASRGELFDTQYF
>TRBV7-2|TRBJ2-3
CASSRNPRRGTDTQYF
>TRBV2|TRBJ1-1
CASRLTGWNEAFF
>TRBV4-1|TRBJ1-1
CASSQDERQRNTEAFF
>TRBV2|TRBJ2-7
CASSGQVLYEQYF
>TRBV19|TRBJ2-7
CASSASFLGGEQYF
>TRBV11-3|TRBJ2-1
CASSPRAVSSYNEQFF
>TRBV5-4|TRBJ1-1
CASSPDRGQTEAFF
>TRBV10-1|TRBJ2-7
CASSEGTGLEQYF
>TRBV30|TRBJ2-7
CAWNPPGTDPYEQYF
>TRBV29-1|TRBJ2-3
CSVGTDTQYF
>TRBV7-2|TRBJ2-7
CASSLGTTIYEQYF
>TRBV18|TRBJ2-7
CASSQKTGFGSYEQYF
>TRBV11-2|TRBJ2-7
CASSLVGTDYEQYF
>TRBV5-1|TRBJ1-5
CASSLVHGQSHYSNQPQHF
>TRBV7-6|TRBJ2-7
CASSLGAVYEQYF
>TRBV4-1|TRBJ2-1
CASSLVTDYNEQFF
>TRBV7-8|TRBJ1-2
CASSFTTDNRAVSYTF
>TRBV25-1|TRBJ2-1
CASSAQGAPYNEQFF
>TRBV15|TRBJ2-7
CATSRENRGGSYEQYF
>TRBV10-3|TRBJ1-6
CAKGEGPNSPLHF
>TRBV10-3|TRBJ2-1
CAIRDIGTSGNEQFF
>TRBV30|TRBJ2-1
CAWNARGSYNEQFF
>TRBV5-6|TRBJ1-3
CASSIGPNSGNTIYF
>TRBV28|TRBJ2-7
CASSFDSPSYEQYF
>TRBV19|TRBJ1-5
CASSIVQGLNQPQHF
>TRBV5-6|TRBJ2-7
CASSLGLVNEQYF
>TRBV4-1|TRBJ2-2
CASSQEADTGELFF
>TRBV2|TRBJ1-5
CASTWGQRVDQPQHF
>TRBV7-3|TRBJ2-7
CASSRGPRYEQYF
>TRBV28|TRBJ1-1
CASSLGARGAEAFF
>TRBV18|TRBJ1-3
CASSPRSGNTIYF
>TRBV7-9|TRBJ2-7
CASSHGRQNEQYF
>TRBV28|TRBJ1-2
CASSLRQGAYYGYTF